This T cell receptor beta chain appears in the sequencing data of a study of blood T cell repertoires in COVID-19. This clone was recorded once. V was trimmed by 4 bases and J by 7 bases, leaving 17 bases between them. The CDR3 is 15 residues long. From germline, CDR1 is SGHAT and CDR2 FQNNGV. The assay was immunoSEQ multiplex PCR, and TCRdb's table has in-frame clones only and misses some. The sample shows about 55,000 clones, 80% to 85% of them seen only once. Input material: peripheral blood. V and J are TRBV11-2 and TRBJ1-3; maybe TRBD1 (6 bases). This TCR came from a human donor in a cohort sampled during active or convalescent COVID-19. The CDR3 DNA reads TGTGCCAGCAGCTACCCAACAGGGCGAGGGAACACCATATATTTT. It yields the protein CASSYPTGRGNTIYF.